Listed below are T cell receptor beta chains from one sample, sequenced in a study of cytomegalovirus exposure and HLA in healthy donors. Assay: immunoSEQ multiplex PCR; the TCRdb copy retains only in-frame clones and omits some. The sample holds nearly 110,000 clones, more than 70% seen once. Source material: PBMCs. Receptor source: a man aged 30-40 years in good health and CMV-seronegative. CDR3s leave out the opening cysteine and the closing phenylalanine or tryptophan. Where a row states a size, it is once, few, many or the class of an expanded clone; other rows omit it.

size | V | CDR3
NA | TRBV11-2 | ASSLDAASGREEY
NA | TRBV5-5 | ASSLRGGGGSYEQY
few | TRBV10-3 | AIMGQTISGNTIY
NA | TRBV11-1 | ASSLATHDNYGYT
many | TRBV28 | ASRSGQGASYNEQF
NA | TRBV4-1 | ASSQIPPGLAGGRSTGELF
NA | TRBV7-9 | ASSARDSYPYEQY
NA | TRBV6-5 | ASSYGLGQGEY
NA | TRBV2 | ASQNQLLTDTQY
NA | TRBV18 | ASSPLQGGDGYT
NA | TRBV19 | ASSTTGNEQY
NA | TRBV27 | ASSPPLAGRETQY
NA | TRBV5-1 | ASSSVAGGFTDTQY
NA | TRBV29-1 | SVENPERGGFDGYT
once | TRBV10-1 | ASSETGLAGPGDTQY
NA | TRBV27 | ASSLFGGRTGSYYEQY
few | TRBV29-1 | SVVLPSSYEQY
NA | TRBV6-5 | ASSLGTSGYEQY
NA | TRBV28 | ASSPTPSPGQYNSPLH
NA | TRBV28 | ASSFLTSAYEQY
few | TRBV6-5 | ASSARSRTHYGYT